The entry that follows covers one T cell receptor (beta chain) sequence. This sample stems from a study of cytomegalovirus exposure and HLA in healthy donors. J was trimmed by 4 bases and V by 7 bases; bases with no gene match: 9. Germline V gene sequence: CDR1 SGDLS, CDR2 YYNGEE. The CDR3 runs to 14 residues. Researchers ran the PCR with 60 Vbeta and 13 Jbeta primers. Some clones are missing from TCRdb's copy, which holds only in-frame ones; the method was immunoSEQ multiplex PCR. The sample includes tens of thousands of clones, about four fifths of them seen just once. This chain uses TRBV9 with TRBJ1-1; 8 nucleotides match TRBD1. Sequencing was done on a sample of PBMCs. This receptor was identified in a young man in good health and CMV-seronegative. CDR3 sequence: CASGNADRATEAFF. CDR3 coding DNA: TGTGCCAGCGGAAATGCGGACAGGGCCACTGAAGCTTTCTTT.